A single sample is the source of the 18 T cell receptor beta chains below, sequenced in a study of vaccination and CD4 T cells after COVID-19. Their antigens remain unidentified. With the Oncomine TCR Beta short-read assay, DNA from cultured CD4+ T cells was sequenced. TCRdb reanalysed the PCR reads using MiXCR and keeps one entry per CDR3 protein. The sample consists of around 25,000 distinct CDR3 sequences, 30% of them appearing once. Time point defined: late sampling 161 to 241 days after vaccination in three convalescent patients. Treatment: roughly 10-day PBMC culture with coronavirus spike peptide pools or control peptides (ViraFEST assay). The sequences come from CD4+ T cells from blood, cultured in vitro, collected about 7 months after SARS-CoV-2 vaccination. These receptors all stem from a human donor who had recovered from COVID-19.

The CDR3 DNA is TGCAGTGCTAGAGAAGGGACAGGGGGGTGGAATCAGCCCCAGCATTTT. Translating gives CSAREGTGGWNQPQHF. This chain joins TRBV20-1 and TRBJ1-5; 11 bases line up with TRBD1. J was trimmed by 4 bases and V by 0 bases; bases with no gene match: 5. CDR3 length: 16 amino acids. The germline gives CDR1 DFQATT, CDR2 SNEGSKA (reference sequence).

The chain joins TRBV7-8 to TRBJ2-5; possible D gene TRBD1, 5 bases. V was shortened by 3 bases and J by 5 bases, with 13 bases between the two germline ends. Germline V gene sequence: CDR1 SGHVS, CDR2 FQNEAQ. This CDR3 has 14 amino acids. CDR3 nucleotides: TGTGCCAGCAGCTTGACGGCGCCAGGGGAGACCCAGTACTTC. It encodes CASSLTAPGETQYF.

The genes are TRBV6-1 and TRBJ2-5, with TRBD1 matching over 8 bases. With V trimmed by 0 bases and J by 4 bases, 10 bases remained unmatched. Germline V gene sequence: CDR1 MNHNS, CDR2 SASEGT. The CDR3 has 17 residues. In DNA, the CDR3 is TGTGCCAGCAGTGAAGCGCTGGGAGACAGGGGAGGAGAGACCCAGTACTTC. Its protein is CASSEALGDRGGETQYF.

The chain is built from TRBV7-2 and TRBJ2-5; 7 bases agree with TRBD1. CDR3 length equals 16 residues. Germline V CDR1 and CDR2: SGHTA, FQGNSA. The ends lost 1 base at V and 0 bases at J; junction bases unmatched: 5. The CDR3 DNA follows: TGTGCCAGCAGCTTAGTCCCGACAGGGAACCAAGAGACCCAGTACTTC. Its protein product is CASSLVPTGNQETQYF. Using reference TRBV7-2 and TRBJ2-5 for the parts outside the CDR3, the full variable domain is GAGVSQSPSNKVTEKGKDVELRCDPISGHTALYWYRQSLGQGLEFLIYFQGNSAPDKSGLPSDRFSAERTGGSVSTLTIQRTQQEDSAVYLCASSLVPTGNQETQYFGPGTRLLVL.

The V call is TRBV12-3 or TRBV12-4, the J call TRBJ2-1; no clear D. Trimming left V 5 bases short and J 7 bases short, with 9 bases between. CDR3 size: 12 residues. For the CDR3, the DNA is TGTGCCAGCAGTGGATTACGGAATGAGCAGTTCTTC. Translation: CASSGLRNEQFF.

This clonotype was observed at least ten times. This chain links TRBV6-1 with TRBJ2-4; D not certain. The germline V gene encodes CDR1 MNHNS and CDR2 SASEGT. The CDR3 runs 15 residues. V was shortened by 4 bases and J by 0 bases, with 10 bases between the two germline ends. CDR3 sequence: CASSGGHIAKNIQYF. CDR3 sequence (DNA): TGTGCCAGCAGTGGAGGTCATATAGCCAAAAACATTCAGTACTTC.

This clonotype was recorded a few times. This chain joins TRBV20-1 and TRBJ2-7, with 7 bases that match TRBD2. J gave up 2 bases and V 5 bases, and 6 bases lay outside the gene matches. This CDR3 is built from 13 residues. Germline CDR1 and CDR2: DFQATT and SNEGSKA (reference sequence). The CDR3 loop is CSAYSGRAYEQYF. CDR3 in DNA: TGCAGTGCTTATAGCGGGCGAGCCTACGAGCAGTACTTC.

The chain employs TRBV7-8 and TRBJ1-1; D is uncertain. This CDR3 is 17 amino acids long. The germline V gene has CDR1 SGHVS and CDR2 FQNEAQ. V gave up 0 bases and J gave up 1 base, with 15 bases separating them. The CDR3 DNA follows: TGTGCCAGCAGCTTAGCCATAAGTTGGGCGGAGAACACTGAAGCTTTCTTT. Encoded protein: CASSLAISWAENTEAFF.

The J gene is TRBJ2-7, the V gene TRBV7-9; D gene uncertain. V lost 5 bases, J lost 4 bases, and 21 bases lay in between. The germline gives CDR1 SEHNR, CDR2 FQNEAQ (reference sequence). The CDR3 has 16 residues. The CDR3 region has the DNA TGTGCCAGCAGCCCCGGGCCCGAAGGTCTAAGATACGAGCAGTACTTC. Amino acid sequence: CASSPGPEGLRYEQYF.

This clonotype has more than one count but fewer than ten. V is TRBV20-1 and J is TRBJ2-3; D may be TRBD2 (6 bases). Germline CDR1 DFQATT, CDR2 SNEGSKA (reference sequence). The CDR3 contains 15 residues. Trimming cost V 3 bases and J 4 bases, with 17 bases left between them. The DNA for the CDR3 is TGCAGTGCTAGCGGGAGTCCCACAGCCCCAGATACGCAGTATTTT. Protein product: CSASGSPTAPDTQYF.

The chain carries TRBV7-2 and TRBJ2-7, with 8 bases identical to TRBD1. V lost 3 bases, J lost 4 bases, and 8 bases stayed unmatched. Germline CDR1 reads SGHTA; CDR2 reads FQGNSA. This CDR3 spans 15 amino acids. The CDR3 DNA reads as TGTGCCAGCAGCTTTCGGGACAGGTCTCCGTACGAGCAGTACTTC. As protein: CASSFRDRSPYEQYF.

J is TRBJ2-7 and V is TRBV15; no reliable D call. The CDR3 length is 14 residues. The V gene's germline CDR1 is LNHNV and CDR2 YYDKDF (reference sequence). V was pared by 5 bases and J by 0 bases, with 11 bases between. CDR3 DNA sequence: TGTGCCACCAGCGGTGGCCGCAACTCCTACGAGCAGTACTTC. Its protein is CATSGGRNSYEQYF.

This sequence joins TRBV7-2 and TRBJ2-3; 9 bases agree with TRBD2. Germline trimming cut 1 base from V and 8 bases from J; bases unmatched to any gene: 7. This CDR3 region has 15 residues. Per germline, CDR1 SGHTA and CDR2 FQGNSA. The CDR3, as DNA: TGTGCCAGCAGCTTAGTAGCGGGGGTAGCTGGTACGCAGTATTTT. As protein: CASSLVAGVAGTQYF.

CDR3 amino acids: CASSLDRRADYEQYF. DNA for the CDR3: TGTGCCAGCAGCTTAGATCGGCGGGCAGACTACGAGCAGTACTTC. V usage is TRBV11-2 and J usage is TRBJ2-7; maybe TRBD2 (5 bases). This CDR3 comprises 15 residues. Germline CDR1 is SGHAT and CDR2 is FQNNGV. Trimming removed 0 bases at V and 3 bases at J, with 12 bases between.

This clonotype is medium-sized (0.01 to 0.1%). The chain has TRBV6-1 and TRBJ2-7; no firm D call. Germline CDR1 reads MNHNS; CDR2 reads SASEGT. V was shortened by 6 bases and J by 0 bases, with 15 bases between the two germline ends. The length of the CDR3 is 15 residues. As DNA, the CDR3 is TGTGCCAGCAGGAAGGACCCGACGGGCTCCTACGAGCAGTACTTC. As protein: CASRKDPTGSYEQYF.

The rearrangement links TRBV7-9 to TRBJ2-1, with 10 bases fitting TRBD2. CDR1 and CDR2 from the germline V gene are SEHNR and FQNEAQ (reference sequence). CDR3 size: 17 residues. V lost 4 bases and J lost 6; bases outside the gene matches: 12. The CDR3 sequence is CASSSQASGSRGNEQFF. The CDR3 DNA follows: TGTGCCAGCAGCTCCCAAGCTAGCGGGAGTCGTGGCAATGAGCAGTTCTTC.

This chain joins TRBV19 and TRBJ2-1; 14 positions agree with TRBD2. Trimming at V came to 6 bases and at J to 9 bases, leaving 7 bases not matched to a gene. Germline values: CDR1 LNHDA, CDR2 SQIVND (reference sequence). The CDR3 sequence is 15 residues long. CDR3 DNA: TGTGCCAGTAGCAAGGGACTAGCGGGAGAGGGTGAGCAGTTCTTC. Amino acids: CASSKGLAGEGEQFF. The full variable domain, rest sourced from reference TRBV19 and TRBJ2-1, is DGGITQSPKYLFRKEGQNVTLSCEQNLNHDAMYWYRQDPGQGLRLIYYSQIVNDFQKGDIAEGYSVSREKKESFPLTVTSAQKNPTAFYLCASSKGLAGEGEQFFGPGTRLTVL.

The chain is built from TRBV7-2 and TRBJ1-1; 7 nucleotides align to TRBD1. V shed 5 bases, J shed 0 bases, and the junction held 3 bases outside the gene matches. This CDR3 spans 14 amino acids. Germline-derived CDR1 and CDR2 are SGHTA and FQGNSA. CDR3 bases: TGTGCCAGCAGCGAACAGGGGATGAACACTGAAGCTTTCTTT. It specifies CASSEQGMNTEAFF.